This record concerns one TCR beta chain sequence. Trimming took off 7 bases at V and 0 bases at J, with 15 bases between the two ends. Germline V lookup: CDR1 LGHNT, CDR2 FRNRAP. The CDR3 runs 15 residues. This entry is derived from a study of blood T cell repertoires in COVID-19. Clones were read by immunoSEQ multiplex PCR, and TCRdb kept only the in-frame ones, dropping some. The data hold some 270,000 clones, with over 80% observed a single time. The rearrangement links TRBV12-5 to TRBJ1-1; a possible D gene is TRBD1 (5 bases). The material sequenced was PBMCs or T cells enriched from blood (not recorded which). This clonotype was obtained from a middle-aged woman who had been exposed to COVID-19. CDR3 sequence reads: CASATGQAMNTEAFF. CDR3 in DNA: TGTGCTAGTGCCACCGGACAAGCCATGAACACTGAAGCTTTCTTT.